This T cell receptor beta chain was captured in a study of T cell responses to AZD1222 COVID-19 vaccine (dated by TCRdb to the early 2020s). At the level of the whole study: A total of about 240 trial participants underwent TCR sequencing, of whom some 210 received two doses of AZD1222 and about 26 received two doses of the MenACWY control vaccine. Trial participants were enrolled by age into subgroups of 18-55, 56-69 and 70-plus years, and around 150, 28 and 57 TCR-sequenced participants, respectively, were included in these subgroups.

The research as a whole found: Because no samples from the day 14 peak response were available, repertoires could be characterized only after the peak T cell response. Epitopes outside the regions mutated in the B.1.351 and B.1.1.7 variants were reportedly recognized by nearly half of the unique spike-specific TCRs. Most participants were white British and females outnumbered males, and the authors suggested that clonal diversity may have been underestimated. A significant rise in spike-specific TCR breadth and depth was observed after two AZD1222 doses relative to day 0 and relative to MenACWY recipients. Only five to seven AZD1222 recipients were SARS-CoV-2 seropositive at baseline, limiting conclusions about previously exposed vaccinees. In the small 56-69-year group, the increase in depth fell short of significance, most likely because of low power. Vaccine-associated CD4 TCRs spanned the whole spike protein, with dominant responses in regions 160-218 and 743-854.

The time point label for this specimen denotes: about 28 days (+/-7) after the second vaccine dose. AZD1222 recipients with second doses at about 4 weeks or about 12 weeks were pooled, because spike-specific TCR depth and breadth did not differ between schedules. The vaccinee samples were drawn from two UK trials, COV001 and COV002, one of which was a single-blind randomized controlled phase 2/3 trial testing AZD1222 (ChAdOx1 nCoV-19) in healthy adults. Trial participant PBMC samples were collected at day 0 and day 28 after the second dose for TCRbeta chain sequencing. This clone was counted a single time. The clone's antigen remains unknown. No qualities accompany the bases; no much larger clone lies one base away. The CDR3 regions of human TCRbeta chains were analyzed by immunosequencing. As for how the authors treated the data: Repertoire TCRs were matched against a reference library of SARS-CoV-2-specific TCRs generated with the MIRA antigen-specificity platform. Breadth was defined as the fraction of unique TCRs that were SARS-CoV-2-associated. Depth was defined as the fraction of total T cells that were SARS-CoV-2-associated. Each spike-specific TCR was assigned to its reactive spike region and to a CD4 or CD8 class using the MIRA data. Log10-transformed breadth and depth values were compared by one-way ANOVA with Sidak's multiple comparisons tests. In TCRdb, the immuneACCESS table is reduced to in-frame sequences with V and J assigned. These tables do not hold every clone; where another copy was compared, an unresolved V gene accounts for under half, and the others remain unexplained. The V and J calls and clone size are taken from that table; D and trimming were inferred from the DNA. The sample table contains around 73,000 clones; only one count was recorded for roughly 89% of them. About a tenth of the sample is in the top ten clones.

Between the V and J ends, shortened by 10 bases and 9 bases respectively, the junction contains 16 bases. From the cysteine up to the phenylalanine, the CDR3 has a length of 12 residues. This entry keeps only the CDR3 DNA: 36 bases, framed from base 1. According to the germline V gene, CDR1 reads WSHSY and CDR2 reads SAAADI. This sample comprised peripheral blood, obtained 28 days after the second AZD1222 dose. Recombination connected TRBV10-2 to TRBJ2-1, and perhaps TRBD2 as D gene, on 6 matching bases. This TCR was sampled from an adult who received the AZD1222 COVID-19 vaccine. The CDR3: CATDGTPGEQFF. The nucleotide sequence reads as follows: TGCGCCACCGACGGGACTCCCGGTGAGCAGTTCTTC.